The T cell receptor beta chain under discussion was sequenced for a study of blood T cell repertoires in COVID-19. Study-wide background: Whether acute or convalescent, the COVID-19 samples came from the United States, Italy and Spain.

Original data processing: Estimates of nucleated cell counts were drawn from the amplification of reference gene primers. TCRdb's table, derived via immunoSEQ multiplex PCR, lists solely in-frame clones and lacks some. The DNA was the basis for D and trimming; V, J and clone size are from that table. The table includes approximately 290,000 clones, about 91% detected once. The V gene's germline CDR1 is MNHNY and CDR2 SVGAGI (reference sequence). Trimming took off 2 bases at V and 0 bases at J, with 8 bases between the two ends. The CDR3 length is 15 residues. V and J are TRBV6-6 and TRBJ2-1; no firm D call. What was sequenced was peripheral blood. This clonotype was obtained from a woman aged 55-69 years with acute or convalescent COVID-19. CDR3 loop: CASSYRVDSYNEQFF. CDR3 bases: TGTGCCAGCAGTTACAGAGTAGACTCCTACAATGAGCAGTTCTTC.